This T cell receptor (beta chain) was captured in a study of CD8 T cells in Susac syndrome (dated by TCRdb to between 2018 and 2020). Study-wide context: Repertoire sequencing was used to test whether CD8+ T cell activation and differentiation in Susac syndrome was antigen driven. What the authors observed across the whole study: The number of individuals in the TCR sequencing and HLA analysis was recognized as being relatively small.

Note on this clonotype: It lacks a known antigen. Qualities for individual bases were not recorded, and no much larger clone is one base off.

CDR1 and CDR2, looked up from the germline V gene, are SQVTM and ANQGSEA. The CDR3 holds 14 amino acids from the cysteine to the phenylalanine. Only CDR3 DNA remains: 42 bases, in frame from the first base. V gives up 8 bases and J gives up 0 bases, and the segment between their germline ends measures 15 bases. High-throughput TCR beta sequencing profiled peripheral blood CD8+ and CD4+ T cells from healthy donors, Susac syndrome patients and multiple sclerosis patients. The multiple sclerosis controls were treatment-naive patients whose relapsing-remitting disease, either stable or active, fulfilled the revised McDonald criteria. Bulk CD8+ and CD4+ T cells were purified magnetically by negative isolation, whereas CD8+ TEMRA cells were enriched by FACS. Blood was drawn into EDTA tubes, processed within 24 hours, and PBMCs were isolated by density gradient centrifugation. PBMCs destined for TCR sequencing were cryopreserved in liquid nitrogen and later thawed in a 37 °C water bath. The sorted or isolated CD4+, CD8+ and CD8+ TEMRA cells had a purity of 90% or higher.

RNA was extracted with the RNeasy kit and about 0.5 to 1 ug was reverse transcribed using random hexamers. The immunoSEQ multiplex PCR assay, covering 54 Vbeta and 13 Jbeta segments, was used to amplify TCR beta CDR3 regions. To correct PCR amplification bias, a synthetic template baseline was used for both primer optimization and computational correction. From the authors' description of their analysis: Reads were annotated to V, D and J genes per IMGT and analyzed with immunoSEQ Analyzer, keeping only productive sequences. Clonality was computed as one minus Shannon entropy normalized by log2 of the number of productive unique sequences. For each patient and control, public and private clones were evaluated among the 100 most prevalent clones. Clones were defined as Susac-specific when absent from the healthy and MS cohorts, from 1052 published viral clones and from other ImmuneACCESS disease sequences. Using fastp trimming at Q25 and MiXCR clonotype assembly, TCRdb reanalyzed the public sequencing data and kept in-frame beta chains. When rows share a CDR3 protein, they turn into one entry using the most common DNA and genes. These V and J calls derive from TCRdb rather than the authors' analysis. For this sample the table gives roughly 200,000 distinct CDR3 sequences, of which approximately 96% were detected only once. The ten largest clones represent under 0.095% of the sample.

The rearrangement combines TRBV29-1 with TRBJ2-3; tentative D gene TRBD2, with 5 bases matching. This receptor was identified in a human donor with multiple sclerosis. The sequencing input was CD4+ T cells from PBMCs. The nucleotide sequence reads TGCAGCTGCGGACTGTTAACTAGCACAGATACGCAGTATTTT. Its translation reads: CSCGLLTSTDTQYF.